This T cell receptor beta chain was documented in a study of blood T cell repertoires in COVID-19. At the level of the study: Acute-phase and convalescent COVID-19 samples originated in the United States, Italy and Spain.

This clone was seen just once. This CDR3 contains 20 residues. The assay was immunoSEQ multiplex PCR, and TCRdb's table has in-frame clones only and misses some. Of some 250,000 clones listed, 80% to 90% were seen once; the top ten hold 1.9%. Two negative PCRs, clearance, or symptom resolution had been documented for recovered Cohort 3 donors. The sequencing sample was made of PBMCs or T cells enriched from blood (not recorded which). The gene calls are TRBV21-1 and TRBJ1-3; TRBD1 is the table's D call, not checked against the DNA. TRBV21-1 is listed as a pseudogene. The receptor was isolated from a woman aged 45 to 65 who had recovered from COVID-19. The CDR3 region is CASSKGDIRKTGDYGNTIYF. The CDR3 DNA reads TGTGCCAGCAGCAAAGGAGATATACGAAAGACAGGGGACTATGGAAACACCATATATTTT.